This T cell receptor (beta chain) was retrieved from a study of CD8 T cells in Susac syndrome. The CDR3 sequence is 16 residues long. After removal of 3 bases from V and 7 bases from J, the junction contained 9 bases not matched to a gene. Germline V CDR1 and CDR2: MGHRA, YSYEKL. Random hexamers were used to reverse transcribe the RNA input (roughly 0.5 to 1 ug). It was immunoSEQ multiplex PCR that amplified TCR beta CDR3 across 54 Vbeta and 13 Jbeta. Each CDR3 protein is one row after TCRdb ran MiXCR on the immunoSEQ multiplex PCR reads. The data contain fewer than 65,000 distinct CDR3 sequences, more than 90% of them singletons. Sequencing targeted TCR beta in blood CD8+ and CD4+ T cells. Healthy donors acted as controls, with matching for age and sex. The TEMRA cells underwent FACS enrichment, while the CD8+ and CD4+ T cells underwent negative isolation.

The receptor was derived from a human donor in good health. Material for sequencing was CD8+ T cells from PBMCs. The V gene is TRBV4-1, the J gene TRBJ1-4; 9 bases align to TRBD1. CDR3 coding DNA: TGCGCCAGCAGCCAGCCCACAGGGGGCGACGGTGAAAAACTGTTTTTT. Its protein product is CASSQPTGGDGEKLFF.